Following are 18 T cell receptor beta chains from one sample sequenced in a study of vaccination effects on CD4 cells after COVID-19. Expansion with viral peptide pools was applied to antigen-specific CD4+ T cells by the ViraFEST assay prior to sequencing. Scientists isolated CD4+ T cells after a roughly 10-day culture period ended. Vaccination of participants consisted of two doses of either the BNT162b2 or mRNA-1273 vaccine. Their antigens are not known. TCRdb's copy holds only in-frame clones and misses some; the assay was immunoSEQ multiplex PCR. The data hold tens of thousands of clones, with approximately 76% observed a single time. The sample here was CD4+ T cells from PBMCs cultured with HCoV-OC43 spike peptides, taken after COVID-19 vaccination. This sample's subset: HCoV-OC43 spike overlapping peptide pool stimulation. Receptors originate from a human donor who received a COVID-19 vaccine.

The chain carries TRBV5-1 and TRBJ2-5, with TRBD2 matching 7 bases. Germline V gene sequence: CDR1 SGHRS, CDR2 YFSETQ. J lost 5 bases, V lost 4 bases, and 8 bases had no gene match. The CDR3 has 14 residues. The CDR3 region has the DNA TGCGCCAGCAGCATCGGACTAGGTCGGGAGACCCAGTACTTC. Its translation: CASSIGLGRETQYF.

CDR3 coding DNA: TGTGCCAGTAGTATCGGCGCGGGGGCCGCGAAAAAACTGTTTTTT. Its protein product is CASSIGAGAAKKLFF. The chain recombines TRBV19 with TRBJ1-4; TRBD1 is a possible D gene (6 bases). Trimming took 3 bases from V and 9 from J, leaving 17 bases between them. Germline lookup yields CDR1 LNHDA and CDR2 SQIVND (reference sequence). CDR3 length: 15 residues.

The sample holds a few counts of this clone. The chain is built from TRBV19 and TRBJ1-2; D not certain. The germline gives CDR1 LNHDA, CDR2 SQIVND (reference sequence). V was cut by 6 bases and J by 1 base, with 9 bases left in between. This CDR3 has 13 residues. DNA for the CDR3: TGTGCCAGTAGCCCCCAGGTTAACTATGGCTACACCTTC. This sequence encodes CASSPQVNYGYTF.

This clone showed up just once. The CDR3 nucleotides read TGTGCCAGCAGTGAATCAGTGGGTGCGATCTACGAGCAGTACGTC. Its protein product is CASSESVGAIYEQYV. This chain connects TRBV6-1 to TRBJ2-7; D gene unclear. The germline V gene has CDR1 MNHNS and CDR2 SASEGT. V was cut by 2 bases and J by 3 bases, with 14 bases left in between. This CDR3 contains 15 residues.

This clone occurred once. This chain uses TRBV5-5 with TRBJ1-2, with D maybe TRBD1 (5 bases). Trimming removed 4 bases from V and 8 bases from J, with 27 bases in between. Germline V gives CDR1 SGHKS, CDR2 YYEKEE (reference sequence). The CDR3 is 17 residues long. The CDR3 spells CASSRTVNAGGSVGYTF. The CDR3 coding sequence is TGTGCCAGCAGCCGTACCGTTAACGCCGGGGGGTCTGTAGGCTACACCTTC. The full variable domain, completed using reference TRBV5-5 and TRBJ1-2, is DAGVTQSPTHLIKTRGQQVTLRCSPISGHKSVSWYQQVLGQGPQFIFQYYEKEERGRGNFPDRFSARQFPNYSSELNVNALLLGDSALYLCASSRTVNAGGSVGYTFGSGTRLTVV.

The rearrangement links TRBV7-9 to TRBJ2-5, with D maybe TRBD2 (7 bases). The ends were cut back, 8 bases at V and 0 bases at J, with 13 bases in the middle. CDR3 size: 14 residues. Per the germline V gene, CDR1 is SEHNR and CDR2 is FQNEAQ (reference sequence). The CDR3 is CASVRGAHQETQYF. The CDR3 nucleotides read TGTGCCAGCGTACGGGGGGCACACCAAGAGACCCAGTACTTC.

This clone was counted a few times. The V gene is TRBV4-1, the J gene TRBJ1-5; 7 bases are a match to TRBD1. CDR1 is MGHRA and CDR2 is YSYEKL in the germline V gene. The V gene end was trimmed by 4 bases and the J gene end by 4 bases; junction bases not matched to a gene: 7. There are 15 residues in the CDR3. CDR3 in amino acids: CASSLTEQGNQPQHF. Written as DNA, the CDR3 is TGCGCCAGCAGCCTCACCGAACAGGGGAATCAGCCCCAGCATTTT.

V and J are TRBV29-1 and TRBJ1-2; D gene unclear. V shed 2 bases and J shed 4 bases, with 14 bases lying between them. This CDR3 comprises 14 residues. Germline V gene sequence: CDR1 SQVTM, CDR2 ANQGSEA. CDR3 region: CSVEQAGNRYGYTF. CDR3 sequence (DNA): TGCAGCGTTGAACAGGCGGGGAATCGCTATGGCTACACCTTC.

The gene calls are TRBV24-1 and TRBJ1-1; D gene unclear. Germline values: CDR1 KGHDR, CDR2 SFDVKD. The CDR3 is 14 amino acids. Trimming took 9 bases from V and 1 from J, leaving 14 bases between them. CDR3 coding DNA: TGTGCCACCGATATCGTGGTAGCGAACACTGAAGCTTTCTTT. Its translation: CATDIVVANTEAFF.

This chain joins TRBV24-1 and TRBJ1-5; D unclear. The V and J ends lost 2 bases and 4 bases respectively, with 14 bases between them. The CDR3 runs to 16 residues. Looked up from germline, CDR1 is KGHDR and CDR2 is SFDVKD. The CDR3 loop reads CATSDSSVQRNQPQHF. The CDR3 DNA is TGTGCCACCAGTGATTCCTCGGTGCAGCGTAATCAGCCCCAGCATTTT.

CDR3: CASSSTNSPLHF. CDR3 bases: TGTGCCAGCAGTTCCACCAATTCACCCCTCCACTTT. The chain links TRBV12-3 or TRBV12-4 to TRBJ1-6, with D hard to call. Deletions cut 4 bases from V and 7 bases from J, with 5 bases between. This CDR3 is built from 12 residues.

The chain employs TRBV19 and TRBJ2-1, with TRBD2 identical over 8 bases. V shed 5 bases, J shed 7 bases, and the junction held 10 bases outside the gene matches. This CDR3 is 15 amino acids long. The germline gives CDR1 LNHDA, CDR2 SQIVND (reference sequence). CDR3 DNA: TGTGCCAGTAGTTACACGGGGGGGCCCCCGAATGAGCAGTTCTTC. Translated: CASSYTGGPPNEQFF.

The sample holds a few counts of this clone. This chain links TRBV3-1 (or the pseudogene TRBV3-2) with TRBJ2-5; TRBD2 might be the D (6 bases). The germline V gene has CDR1 LGHDT and CDR2 YNNKEL (reference sequence). The germline V and J ends were trimmed by 4 bases and 3 bases, with 12 bases remaining between them. The CDR3 has 14 amino acids. CDR3 sequence: CASSPYGGEETQYF. The DNA for the CDR3 is TGTGCCAGCAGCCCCTACGGGGGAGAAGAGACCCAGTACTTC.

The CDR3, as DNA: TGTGCCAGCAGTGATGTTTTGGGGGTGGAGACCCAGTACTTC. Protein: CASSDVLGVETQYF. The V gene is TRBV2, the J gene TRBJ2-5; tentatively, D is TRBD1 or TRBD2 (5 bases each). Trimming cost V 3 bases and J 5 bases, with 13 bases left between them. CDR3 length equals 14 residues. Germline-derived CDR1 and CDR2 are SNHLY and FYNNEI.

The J gene is TRBJ1-5, the V gene TRBV6-6; D unclear. Trimming left V 6 bases short and J 4 bases short, with 13 bases between. Germline lookup yields CDR1 MNHNY and CDR2 SVGAGI (reference sequence). The CDR3 has 14 amino acids. The CDR3 nucleotides read TGTGCCAGCAGGAGCGGCAGTGGGAATCAGCCCCAGCATTTT. Its protein is CASRSGSGNQPQHF.

The rearrangement links TRBV6-5 to TRBJ1-1; D is undetermined. V dropped 2 bases and J dropped 5 bases, with 12 bases sitting between them. The germline CDR1 and CDR2 sequences are MNHEY and SVGAGI. The CDR3 contains 14 residues. The CDR3 spells CASSYGGVGTEAFF. CDR3 in DNA: TGTGCCAGCAGTTACGGCGGGGTTGGGACTGAAGCTTTCTTT.

This clone was recorded only once. V gene TRBV7-2 combines with J gene TRBJ1-4; D is unresolved. The CDR3 is 14 amino acids. Germline CDR1 reads SGHTA; CDR2 reads FQGNSA. Trimming removed 7 bases at V and 4 bases at J, with 13 bases between. The CDR3 loop is CASKRGSGNEKLFF. CDR3 nucleotides: TGTGCCAGCAAGCGAGGGTCGGGTAATGAAAAACTGTTTTTT.

This clone has just one count. This chain joins TRBV3-1 (or the pseudogene TRBV3-2) and TRBJ2-1, with a tentative D call TRBD1 (5 bases). The V and J ends lost 4 bases and 0 bases respectively, with 7 bases between them. Germline V gives CDR1 LGHDT, CDR2 YNNKEL (reference sequence). CDR3 length: 14 amino acids. The CDR3 loop is CASSLQVSYNEQFF. The CDR3 bases are TGTGCCAGCAGCCTACAGGTCTCCTACAATGAGCAGTTCTTC.